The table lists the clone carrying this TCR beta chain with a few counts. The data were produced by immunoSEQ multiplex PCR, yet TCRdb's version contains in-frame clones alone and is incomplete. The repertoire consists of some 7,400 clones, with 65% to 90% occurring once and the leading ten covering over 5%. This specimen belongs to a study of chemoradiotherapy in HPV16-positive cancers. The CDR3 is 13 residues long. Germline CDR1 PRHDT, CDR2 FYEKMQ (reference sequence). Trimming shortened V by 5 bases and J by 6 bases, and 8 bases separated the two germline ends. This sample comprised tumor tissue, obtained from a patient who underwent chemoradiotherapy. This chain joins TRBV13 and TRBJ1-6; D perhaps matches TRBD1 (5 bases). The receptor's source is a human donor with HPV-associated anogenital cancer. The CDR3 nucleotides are TGTGCCAGCAGCCTGGACACTAATTCACCCCTCCACTTT. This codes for CASSLDTNSPLHF.